This TCR beta chain originates from a study of blood T cell repertoires in COVID-19. Germline V gene data show CDR1 as SGHTA and CDR2 as FQGTGA. This CDR3 region has 16 residues. The germline V and J ends were trimmed by 5 bases and 1 base, with 14 bases remaining between them. The table came from immunoSEQ multiplex PCR; TCRdb's copy has only in-frame clones and leaves some out. This table holds about 150,000 clones, 80% to 85% found once. Sequencing input: peripheral blood. The clonotype comes from a man between 70 and 80 years old with active or convalescent COVID-19. The chain recombines TRBV7-3 with TRBJ2-2, with D maybe TRBD1 (5 bases). CDR3 protein: CASSPRGIRNTGELFF. The DNA for the CDR3 is TGTGCCAGCAGCCCTAGGGGTATTCGGAACACCGGGGAGCTGTTTTTT.